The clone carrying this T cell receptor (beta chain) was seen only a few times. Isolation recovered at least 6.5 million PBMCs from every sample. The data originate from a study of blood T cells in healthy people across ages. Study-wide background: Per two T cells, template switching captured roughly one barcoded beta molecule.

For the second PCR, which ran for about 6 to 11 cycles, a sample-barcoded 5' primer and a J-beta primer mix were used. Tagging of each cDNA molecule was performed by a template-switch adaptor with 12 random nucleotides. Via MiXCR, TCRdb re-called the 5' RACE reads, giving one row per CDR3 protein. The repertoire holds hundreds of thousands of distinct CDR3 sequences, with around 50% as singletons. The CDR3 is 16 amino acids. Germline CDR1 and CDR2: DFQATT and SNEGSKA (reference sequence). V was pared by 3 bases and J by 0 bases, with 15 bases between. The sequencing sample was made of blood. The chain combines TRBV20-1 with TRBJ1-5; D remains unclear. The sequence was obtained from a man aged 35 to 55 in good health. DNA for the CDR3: TGCAGTGCTAGGAGTCAGCACGATTATAGCAATCAGCCCCAGCATTTT. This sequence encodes CSARSQHDYSNQPQHF.